Detailed here is one TCR beta chain. The record originates from a study of blood T cell repertoires in COVID-19. Study as a whole: Acute-phase and convalescent COVID-19 samples originated in the United States, Italy and Spain. Sample material is recorded as cDNA or gDNA derived from T cells, B-cell-depleted T cells, or PBMCs.

V lost 1 base and J 0 bases, leaving 11 bases between the germline ends. This CDR3 comprises 15 residues. The germline V gene has CDR1 SGHDT and CDR2 YYEEEE. Per the original data handling: Reference gene primer amplification gave estimated nucleated cell counts. Using immunoSEQ multiplex PCR, the repertoire was profiled, and TCRdb retains in-frame clones only, with some absent. V and J calls and clone size follow that table, whereas D and trimming were derived from the DNA. This sample has approximately 100,000 clones, with approximately 80% found just once. The chain carries TRBV5-6 and TRBJ2-7; tentatively, D is TRBD1 (5 bases). This sequence was found in a woman of 80 years or more with active or convalescent COVID-19. Sequenced input: peripheral blood. The CDR3 protein is CASSLPPDSSYEQYF. The CDR3 DNA reads TGTGCCAGCAGCTTGCCGCCTGACAGCTCCTACGAGCAGTACTTC.